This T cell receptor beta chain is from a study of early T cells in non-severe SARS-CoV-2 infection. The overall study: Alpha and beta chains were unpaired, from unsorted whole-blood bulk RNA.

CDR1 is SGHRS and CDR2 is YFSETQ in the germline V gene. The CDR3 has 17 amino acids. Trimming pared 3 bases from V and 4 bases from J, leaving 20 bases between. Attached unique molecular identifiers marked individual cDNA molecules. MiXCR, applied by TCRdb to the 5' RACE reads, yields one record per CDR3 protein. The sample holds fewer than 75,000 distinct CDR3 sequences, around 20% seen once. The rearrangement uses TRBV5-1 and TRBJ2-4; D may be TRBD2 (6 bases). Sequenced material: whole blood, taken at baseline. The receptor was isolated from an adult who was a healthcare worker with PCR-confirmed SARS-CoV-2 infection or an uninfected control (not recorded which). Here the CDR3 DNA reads TGCGCCAGCAGCTGGGGTCCGGGACTGGGGGATAAAAACATTCAGTACTTC. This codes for CASSWGPGLGDKNIQYF.